What follows is one T cell receptor (beta chain) and its context. This clonotype was observed a handful of times. Its antigen is unknown. Nothing much larger sits one base from this clone, and base qualities are not available. The data were obtained in a study of blood T cells in healthy people across ages (dated by TCRdb to 2015 to 2017). Concerning the study at large: In model experiments, roughly one uniquely barcoded TCR beta cDNA molecule per two T cells was captured by template switching. Four age groups were formed from the donors: young (average approximately 15 years), middle-aged (approximately 39), aged (roughly 59) and long-lived (about 80). The study measured age-related changes in TCR beta repertoire diversity using deep sequencing normalized with unique cDNA molecular identifiers. Two additional independent replicas of 1 million unique cDNA reads from the same blood draw were analyzed for two donors (one aged 18 to 30 and one aged 80 or older). Donors of different ages were randomly distributed across sequencing lanes to avoid experimental bias. Beyond this particular receptor, the publication reports: As age increased, observed TCR beta diversity per million T cells dropped in a roughly linear way, and a significant reduction was already evident by age 40. Compared with the aged group, more naive CD4+ T cells, fewer expanded clones and increased TCR diversity were shown by the long-lived group, suggesting age selection. Because the CMV infection status of the donors was unknown, age-related changes in expanded clonotypes may potentially have been confounded. Total diversity estimates from one million sequenced T cells were considered lower bounds and underestimates. Bulk unsorted PBMC profiling prevented conclusive comparison of naive and antigen-experienced compartments. The percentage of naive T cells measured by flow cytometry correlated strongly with observed TCR beta diversity.

Systemically healthy Caucasian individuals from Russia, 39 in total and aged about 6 to 95 years, were included as donors. Around 10 milliliters of peripheral blood were drawn from each donor into EDTA-treated Vacutainer tubes. Ficoll-Paque density-gradient centrifugation was used to isolate PBMCs, with at least 7 million per sample. Trizol reagent was used to extract total RNA from PBMCs, with at least 6 micrograms per sample. For every donor, flow cytometry on a PBMC aliquot measured the percentage of naive CD45RAhigh/CD27high T cells. Spanning cysteine to phenylalanine, the CDR3 consists of 15 amino acids. The DNA shown is the 45-base CDR3, in frame from base 1. CDR1 and CDR2 are drawn from the germline V gene: MGHRA, YSYEKL. V trim: 2 bases; J trim: 0 bases; unmatched bases: 3. Library construction relied on 5' RACE. Reads for this sample came from an Illumina HiSeq 2500. A second PCR of roughly 7 to 12 cycles was run with a J-beta primer mix and a sample-barcoded 5' primer. A unique molecular identifier was introduced onto each TCR beta cDNA molecule by a template-switch 5' adaptor carrying 12 random nucleotides. Each sample yielded at least 3 million CDR3-containing paired-end reads. First-strand cDNA was synthesized from all RNA with the Mint cDNA synthesis kit, primed by a TRBC-specific oligonucleotide. Following uracil-DNA glycosylase treatment, a first 18-cycle PCR with universal primers M1SS and BC2_uni_R was performed on all cDNA. Concerning the study's data processing: Normalization of each sample was performed by random selection of 1 million high-quality reads, each carrying a distinct molecular identifier. Instead of being binned into consensus sequences, reads with shared molecular identifiers were discarded. MiTCR, set to a Q25 quality threshold and the strictest error-elimination algorithm, was used for CDR3 identification, clonotype clustering and error correction. A nonparametric unseen species model using Euler transformation provided a lower-bound estimate of total TCR beta diversity. Using fastp at Q25 and MiXCR, TCRdb reprocessed the public reads and kept productive beta chains. Rows merge per CDR3 protein into single entries with the most common DNA and genes. The V and J calls follow TCRdb's processing rather than the paper's. This sample is represented by 780,000 or so distinct CDR3 sequences; roughly three fifths of them were singletons. Together, the top ten hold around 25% of the sample.

The rearrangement joined TRBV4-1 to TRBJ1-2; 7 central bases correspond to TRBD1. The receptor was derived from a middle-aged man in good health. Sequencing was performed on blood. The CDR3 is CASSQLQGSNYGYTF. The sequenced DNA: TGCGCCAGCAGCCAACTACAGGGGTCTAACTATGGCTACACCTTC.